This TCR beta chain was recorded in a study of CD8 T cells in Susac syndrome. Findings and limits, study-wide: The number of individuals included in the study's TCR sequencing and HLA analysis was acknowledged as relatively small.

With 6 bases removed from V and 6 bases from J, the gap between germline ends came to 14 bases. Germline CDR1 and CDR2: MDHEN and SYDVKM. There are 14 residues in the CDR3. In its sample, this clonotype was seen once. The antigen remains undetermined. Controls were drawn from healthy donors and were matched for age and sex. RNA in amounts of about 0.45 to 1 ug was reverse transcribed with random hexamers. It was immunoSEQ multiplex PCR that amplified TCR beta CDR3 across 54 Vbeta and 13 Jbeta. A single record per CDR3 protein comes from TCRdb applying MiXCR to the immunoSEQ multiplex PCR reads. The table shows 180,000 or so distinct CDR3 sequences, with 95% occurring only once.

The chain links TRBV28 to TRBJ2-2; no clear D gene. The specimen sequenced was CD4+ T cells from PBMCs. The sequence came from a human donor in good health. The CDR3 loop is CASSPPGLAGELFF. DNA for the CDR3: TGTGCCAGCAGCCCACCCGGGTTGGCCGGGGAGCTGTTTTTT.